This T cell receptor beta chain was retrieved from a study of blood T cells in healthy people across ages. Study outcomes and limitations: The study regarded diversity estimates from one million T cells as underestimates.

In regard to this clonotype: The antigen remains unidentified.

For the second PCR, which ran for about 6 to 11 cycles, a sample-barcoded 5' primer and a J-beta primer mix were used. At least 3 million CDR3-containing paired-end reads were obtained per sample. TCRdb re-called the 5' RACE reads through MiXCR, storing one row per CDR3 protein. The sample yields under 2,000,000 distinct CDR3 sequences, around 48% seen once. Each sample used at least 6 million PBMCs. The V end lost 2 bases, the J end lost 4 bases, and 18 bases lay between the germline ends. The CDR3 has 17 amino acids. Germline V lookup: CDR1 SGHTA, CDR2 FQGNSA. The source is a woman aged 35 to 49 in good health. The sample consisted of blood. The chain links TRBV7-2 to TRBJ2-1; no clear D. CDR3 protein: CASSLNPGSLQYNEQFF. The CDR3 nucleotides are TGTGCCAGCAGCTTAAACCCGGGTTCCCTTCAATACAATGAGCAGTTCTTC.